Sequencing of this T cell receptor beta chain was carried out in a study of tumor and adjacent non-tumor tissue in lung cancer. RNA was extracted from bulk tissue without any cell sorting. More than 3 cm separated this lung sample from the edge of the tumor. As for this clonotype: A single base separates this from a much larger clone, so it may be a read error.

TCRbeta libraries were built with three rounds of nested PCR, modified from ARM-PCR. TCRdb used MiXCR to reprocess the multiplex PCR reads, holding one entry per CDR3 protein. The repertoire has about 77,000 distinct CDR3 sequences, 76% of them found once; the top ten carry less than 50%. With 2 bases removed from V and 3 bases from J, the gap between germline ends came to 11 bases. CDR1 is SEHNR, CDR2 FQNEAQ, per germline (reference sequence). The CDR3 has 15 residues. The chain combines TRBV7-9 with TRBJ1-5; D is unclear. The sequenced material came from distant non-tumor lung tissue. The TCR was taken from a man aged 65 to 79 with non-small cell lung cancer. CDR3 in amino acids: CASSLNGRYNQPQHF. The CDR3, as DNA: TGTGCCAGCAGCTTAAATGGACGGTACAATCAGCCCCAGCATTTT.